Each of the 2 T cell receptor beta chains below was sequenced from the same sample in a study of T cell responses to AZD1222 COVID-19 vaccine (dated by TCRdb to the early 2020s). Library preparation was by the immunoSEQ multiplex PCR assay. As stored in TCRdb, this immuneACCESS dataset retains in-frame rearrangements with V and J assigned. A fraction of the clones does not appear; measured against another copy, unresolved V genes explain less than half of the discrepancy, and the remainder lacks a known reason. Present in this sample are fewer than 200,000 clones, around 94% of which were seen just once. The ten largest clones take up over 1% of the sample. The time point label, read with the paper, signifies: baseline before first vaccination. The sequenced sample was peripheral blood, obtained on day 0 of AZD1222 vaccination. The origin of the receptors is an adult in good health.

This chain connects TRBV12-3 or TRBV12-4 to TRBJ1-1; D is undetermined. This CDR3 region has 13 residues. The V end was cut by 6 bases, the J end by 1 base, with 9 bases between. CDR3 sequence: CASRRTANTEAFF. In nucleotides, the CDR3 is TGTGCCAGCAGAAGGACGGCGAACACTGAAGCTTTCTTT.

The chain has TRBV13 and TRBJ1-5; D is unclear. CDR3 size: 14 residues. From germline, CDR1 is PRHDT and CDR2 FYEKMQ (reference sequence). V was pared by 3 bases and J by 3 bases, with 9 bases between. The CDR3 DNA sequence: TGTGCCAGCAGCTTTGCTAGAGACAATCAGCCCCAGCATTTT. This sequence encodes CASSFARDNQPQHF.